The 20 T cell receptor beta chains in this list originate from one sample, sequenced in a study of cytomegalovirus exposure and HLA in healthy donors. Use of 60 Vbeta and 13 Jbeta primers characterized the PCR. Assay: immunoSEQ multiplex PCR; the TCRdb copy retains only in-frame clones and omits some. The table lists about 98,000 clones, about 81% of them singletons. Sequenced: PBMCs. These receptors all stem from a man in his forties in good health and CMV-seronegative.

Written as DNA, the CDR3 is TGTGCCAGCAGCCAAGCAGGACAGGGATTAAAGGCCTACGAGCAGTACTTC. It is translated as CASSQAGQGLKAYEQYF. The chain links TRBV14 to TRBJ2-7, with 8 bases lining up with TRBD1. After removal of 1 base from V and 2 bases from J, the junction contained 10 bases not matched to a gene. The CDR3 consists of 17 residues. CDR1 SGHDN and CDR2 FVKESK come from the germline V gene.

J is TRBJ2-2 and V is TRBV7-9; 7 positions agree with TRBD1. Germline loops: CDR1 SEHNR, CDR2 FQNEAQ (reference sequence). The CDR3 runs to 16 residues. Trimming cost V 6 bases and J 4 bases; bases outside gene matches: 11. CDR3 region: CASRRDRVGGTGELFF. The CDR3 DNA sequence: TGTGCCAGCAGACGTGACAGGGTTGGTGGCACCGGGGAGCTGTTTTTT. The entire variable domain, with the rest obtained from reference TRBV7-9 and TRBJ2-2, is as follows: DTGVSQNPRHKITKRGQNVTFRCDPISEHNRLYWYRQTLGQGPEFLTYFQNEAQLEKSRLLSDRFSAERPKGSFSTLEIQRTEQGDSAMYLCASRRDRVGGTGELFFGEGSRLTVL.

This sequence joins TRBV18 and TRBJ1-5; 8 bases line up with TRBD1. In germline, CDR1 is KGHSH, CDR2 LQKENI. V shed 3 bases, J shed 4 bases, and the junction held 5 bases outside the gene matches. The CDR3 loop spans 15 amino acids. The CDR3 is CASSPTGENNQPQHF. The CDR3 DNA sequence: TGTGCCAGCTCACCGACAGGGGAAAATAATCAGCCCCAGCATTTT.

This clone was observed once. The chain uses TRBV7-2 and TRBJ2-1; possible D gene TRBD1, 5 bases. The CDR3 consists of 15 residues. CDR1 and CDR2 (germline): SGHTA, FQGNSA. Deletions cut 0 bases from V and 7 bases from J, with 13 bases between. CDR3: CASSLAIGAVNEQFF. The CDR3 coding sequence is TGTGCCAGCAGCTTAGCAATAGGGGCGGTAAATGAGCAGTTCTTC. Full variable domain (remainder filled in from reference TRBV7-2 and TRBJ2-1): GAGVSQSPSNKVTEKGKDVELRCDPISGHTALYWYRQSLGQGLEFLIYFQGNSAPDKSGLPSDRFSAERTGGSVSTLTIQRTQQEDSAVYLCASSLAIGAVNEQFFGPGTRLTVL.

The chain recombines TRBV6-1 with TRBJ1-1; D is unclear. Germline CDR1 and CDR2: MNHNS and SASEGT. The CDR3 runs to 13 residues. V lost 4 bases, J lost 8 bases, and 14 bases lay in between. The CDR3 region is CASSVPGTAEAFF. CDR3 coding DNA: TGTGCCAGCAGTGTTCCAGGAACCGCGGAAGCTTTCTTT.

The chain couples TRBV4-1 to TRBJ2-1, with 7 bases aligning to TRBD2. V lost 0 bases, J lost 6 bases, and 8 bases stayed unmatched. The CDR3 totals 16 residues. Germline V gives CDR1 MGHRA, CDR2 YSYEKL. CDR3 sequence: CASSQDTWGGGNEQFF. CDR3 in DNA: TGCGCCAGCAGCCAAGATACGTGGGGGGGTGGCAATGAGCAGTTCTTC.

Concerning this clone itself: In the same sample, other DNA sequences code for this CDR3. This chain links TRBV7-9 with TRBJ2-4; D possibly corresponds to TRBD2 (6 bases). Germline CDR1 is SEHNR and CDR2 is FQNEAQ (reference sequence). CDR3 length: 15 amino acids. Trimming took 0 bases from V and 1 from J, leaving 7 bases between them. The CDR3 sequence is CASSLAGGAKNIQYF. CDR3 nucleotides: TGTGCCAGCAGCTTAGCTGGAGGGGCCAAAAACATTCAGTACTTC.

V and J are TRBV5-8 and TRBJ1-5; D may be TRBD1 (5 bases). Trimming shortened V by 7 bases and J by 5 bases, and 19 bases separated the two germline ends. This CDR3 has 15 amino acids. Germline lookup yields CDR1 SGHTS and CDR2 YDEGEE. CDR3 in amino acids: CASGRVTGLDQPQHF. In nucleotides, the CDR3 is TGTGCCAGCGGCCGTGTTACAGGTTTGGATCAGCCCCAGCATTTT. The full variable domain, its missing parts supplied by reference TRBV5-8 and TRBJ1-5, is EAGVTQSPTHLIKTRGQQATLRCSPISGHTSVYWYQQALGLGLQFLLWYDEGEERNRGNFPPRFSGRQFPNYSSELNVNALELEDSALYLCASGRVTGLDQPQHFGDGTRLSIL.

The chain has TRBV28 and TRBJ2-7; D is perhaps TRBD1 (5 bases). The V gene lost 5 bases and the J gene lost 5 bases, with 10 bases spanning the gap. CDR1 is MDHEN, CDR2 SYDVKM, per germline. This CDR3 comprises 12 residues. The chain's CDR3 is CASSLRVHEQYF. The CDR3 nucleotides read TGTGCCAGCAGTCTCAGGGTCCACGAGCAGTACTTC.

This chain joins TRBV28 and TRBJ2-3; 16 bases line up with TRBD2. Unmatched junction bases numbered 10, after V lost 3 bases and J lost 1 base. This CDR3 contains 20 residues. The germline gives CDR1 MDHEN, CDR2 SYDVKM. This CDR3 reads CASSFPPGTSGGDGTDTQYF. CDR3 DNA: TGTGCCAGCAGTTTCCCCCCCGGGACTAGCGGGGGGGATGGCACAGATACGCAGTATTTT.

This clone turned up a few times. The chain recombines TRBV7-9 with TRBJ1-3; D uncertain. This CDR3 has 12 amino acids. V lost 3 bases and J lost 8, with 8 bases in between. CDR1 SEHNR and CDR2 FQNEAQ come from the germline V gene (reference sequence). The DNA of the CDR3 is TGTGCCAGCAGCTTTCGACAAGACACCATATATTTT. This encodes CASSFRQDTIYF.

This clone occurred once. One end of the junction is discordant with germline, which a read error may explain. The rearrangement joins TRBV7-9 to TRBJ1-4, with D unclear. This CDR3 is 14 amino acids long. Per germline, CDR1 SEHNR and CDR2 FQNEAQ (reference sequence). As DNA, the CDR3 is TGTTCCAGCAGCTTAGCCTCCGGGAATGAAAAACTGTTTTTT. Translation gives CSSSLASGNEKLFF.

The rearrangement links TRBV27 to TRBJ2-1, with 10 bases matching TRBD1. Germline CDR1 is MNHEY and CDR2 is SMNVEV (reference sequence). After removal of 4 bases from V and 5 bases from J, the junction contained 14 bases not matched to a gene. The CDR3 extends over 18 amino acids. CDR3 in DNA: TGTGCCAGCAGTTCAAACCCTCCGGGACAGGGGCCGAACAATGAGCAGTTCTTC. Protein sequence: CASSSNPPGQGPNNEQFF.

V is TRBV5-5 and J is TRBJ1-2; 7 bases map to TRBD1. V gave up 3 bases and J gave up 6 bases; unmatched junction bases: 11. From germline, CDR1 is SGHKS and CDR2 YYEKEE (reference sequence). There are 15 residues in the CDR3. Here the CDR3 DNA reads TGTGCCAGCAGCTCCATAGGGGGCAGGGGGGATGGCTACACCTTC. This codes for CASSSIGGRGDGYTF.

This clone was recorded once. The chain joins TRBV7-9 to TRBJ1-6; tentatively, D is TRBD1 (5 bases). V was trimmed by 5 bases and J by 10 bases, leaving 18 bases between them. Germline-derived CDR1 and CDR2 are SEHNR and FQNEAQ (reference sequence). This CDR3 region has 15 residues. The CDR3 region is CASSTWTPGGSPLHF. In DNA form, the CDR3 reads TGTGCCAGCAGCACATGGACCCCTGGGGGGTCACCCCTCCACTTT.

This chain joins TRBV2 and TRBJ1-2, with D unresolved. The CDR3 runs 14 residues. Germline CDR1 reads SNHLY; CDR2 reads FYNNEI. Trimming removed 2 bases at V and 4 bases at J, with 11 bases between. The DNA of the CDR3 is TGTGCCAGCAGTGAACGGGAGCTATCCTATGGCTACACCTTC. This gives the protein CASSERELSYGYTF.

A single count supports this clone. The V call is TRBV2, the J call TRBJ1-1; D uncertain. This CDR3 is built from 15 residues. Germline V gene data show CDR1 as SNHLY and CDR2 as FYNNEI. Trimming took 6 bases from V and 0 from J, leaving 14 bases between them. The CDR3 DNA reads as TGTGCCAGCAGCCCCACGACAAACTTGAACACTGAAGCTTTCTTT. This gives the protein CASSPTTNLNTEAFF.

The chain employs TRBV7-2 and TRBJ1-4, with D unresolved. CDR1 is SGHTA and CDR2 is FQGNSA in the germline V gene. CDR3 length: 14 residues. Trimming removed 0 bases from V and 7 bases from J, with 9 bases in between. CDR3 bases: TGTGCCAGCAGCTTAGCCGGGCGGGGTGAAAAACTGTTTTTT. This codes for CASSLAGRGEKLFF.

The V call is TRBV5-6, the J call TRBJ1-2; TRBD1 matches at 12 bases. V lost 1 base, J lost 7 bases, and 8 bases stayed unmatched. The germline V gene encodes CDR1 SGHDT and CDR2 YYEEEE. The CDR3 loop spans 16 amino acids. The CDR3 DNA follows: TGTGCCAGCAGCTTGCCCTCCGGGACAGGGGGCTGTGGCTACACCTTC. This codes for CASSLPSGTGGCGYTF.

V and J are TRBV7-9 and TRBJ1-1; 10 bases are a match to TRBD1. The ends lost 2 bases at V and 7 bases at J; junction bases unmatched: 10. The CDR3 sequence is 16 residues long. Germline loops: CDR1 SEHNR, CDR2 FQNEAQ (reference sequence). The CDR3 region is CASSLSPGQGIGEAFF. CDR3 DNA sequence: TGTGCCAGCAGCTTAAGTCCGGGACAGGGGATAGGTGAAGCTTTCTTT.